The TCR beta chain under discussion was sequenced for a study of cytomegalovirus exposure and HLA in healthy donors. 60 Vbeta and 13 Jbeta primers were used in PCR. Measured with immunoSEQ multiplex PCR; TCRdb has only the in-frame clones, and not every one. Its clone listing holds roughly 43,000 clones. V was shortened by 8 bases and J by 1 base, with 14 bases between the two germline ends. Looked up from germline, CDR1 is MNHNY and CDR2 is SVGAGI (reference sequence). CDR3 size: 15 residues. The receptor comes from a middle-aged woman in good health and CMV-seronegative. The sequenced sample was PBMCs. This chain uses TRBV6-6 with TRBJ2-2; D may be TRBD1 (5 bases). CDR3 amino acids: CASSIAGKNTGELFF. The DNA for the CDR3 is TGTGCCAGCTCCATAGCAGGGAAGAACACCGGGGAGCTGTTTTTT.